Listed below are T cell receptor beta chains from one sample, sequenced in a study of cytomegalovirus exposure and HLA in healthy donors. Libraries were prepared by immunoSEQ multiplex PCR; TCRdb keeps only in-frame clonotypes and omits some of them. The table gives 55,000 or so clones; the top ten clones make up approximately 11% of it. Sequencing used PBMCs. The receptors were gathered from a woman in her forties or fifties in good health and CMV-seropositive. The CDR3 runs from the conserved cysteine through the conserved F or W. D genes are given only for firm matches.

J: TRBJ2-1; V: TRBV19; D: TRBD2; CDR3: CASSTSGGYNEQFF
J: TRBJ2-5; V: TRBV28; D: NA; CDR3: CASSLRRVRGETQYF
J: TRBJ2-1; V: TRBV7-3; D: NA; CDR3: CASSLTLNEQFF
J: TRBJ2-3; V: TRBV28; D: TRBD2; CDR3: CASILASGRVNTQYF
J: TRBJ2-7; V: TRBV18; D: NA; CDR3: CASSPPNLSYEQYF
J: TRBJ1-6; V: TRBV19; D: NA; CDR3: CASSIRQGGNSPLHF
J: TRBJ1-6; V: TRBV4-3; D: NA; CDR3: CASSQDLGGTPPLHF
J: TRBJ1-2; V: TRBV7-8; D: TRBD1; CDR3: CASSFKGAWGYTF
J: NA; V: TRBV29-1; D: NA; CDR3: CSVADSSYEQYF
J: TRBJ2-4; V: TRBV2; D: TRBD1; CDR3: CASSTTGGGIQYF
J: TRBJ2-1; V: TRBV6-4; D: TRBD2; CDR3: CASSVNGLAGVKTGEQFF
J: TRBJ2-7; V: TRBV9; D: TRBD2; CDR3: CASSVLAGPSYEQYF
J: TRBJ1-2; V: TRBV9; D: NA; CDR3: CASSPGFHGYTF
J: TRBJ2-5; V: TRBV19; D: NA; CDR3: CASTGPSGETQYF
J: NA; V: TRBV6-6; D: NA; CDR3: CASSSIGYEQYF
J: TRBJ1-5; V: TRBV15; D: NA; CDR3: CATRLRGDQPQHF
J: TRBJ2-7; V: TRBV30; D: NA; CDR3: CAWSEAAEQYF
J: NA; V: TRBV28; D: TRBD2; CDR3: CASSLGEGSYEQYF
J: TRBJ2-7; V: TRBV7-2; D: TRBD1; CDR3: CASSFGTAGYEQYF
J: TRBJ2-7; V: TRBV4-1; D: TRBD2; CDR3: CASSQEGSGSGPNEQYF
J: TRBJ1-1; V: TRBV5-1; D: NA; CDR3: CASSVSSRNTEAFF
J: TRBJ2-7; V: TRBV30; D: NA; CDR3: CAWSSPGLAAGEQYF
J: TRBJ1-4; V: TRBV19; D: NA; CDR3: CASRNTGQLEKLFF
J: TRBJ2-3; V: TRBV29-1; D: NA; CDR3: CSVDRGARADTQYF
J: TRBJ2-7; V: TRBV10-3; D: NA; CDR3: CAISEPGYEQYF
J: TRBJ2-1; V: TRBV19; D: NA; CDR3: CASTAGRWNEQFF
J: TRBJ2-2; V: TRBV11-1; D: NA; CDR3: CASSLARNTGELFF
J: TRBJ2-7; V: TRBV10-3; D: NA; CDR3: CAISVSQTYEQYF
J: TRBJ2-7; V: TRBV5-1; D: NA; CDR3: CASSLKQAPYEQYF
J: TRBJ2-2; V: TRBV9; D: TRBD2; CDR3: CASSSRGGAGGRAGELFF
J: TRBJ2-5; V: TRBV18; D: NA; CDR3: CASSRGRGETQYF
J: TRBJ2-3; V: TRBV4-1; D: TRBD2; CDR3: CASSQVGRGVADTQYF
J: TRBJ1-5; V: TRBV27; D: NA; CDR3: CASSLNGNQPQHF
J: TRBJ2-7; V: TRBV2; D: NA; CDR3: CASSLWPSYEQYF
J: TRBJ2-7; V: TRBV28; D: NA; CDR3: CASKTGRLLYEQYF
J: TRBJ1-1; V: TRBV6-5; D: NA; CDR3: CASSYSYRDTEAFF
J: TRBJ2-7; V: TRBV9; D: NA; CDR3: CASSVGRHNYEQYF
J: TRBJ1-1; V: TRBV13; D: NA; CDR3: CDPSQGGGWFPQNTEAFF
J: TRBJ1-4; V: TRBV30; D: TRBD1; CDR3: CAWSQRDWTGNVEKLFF
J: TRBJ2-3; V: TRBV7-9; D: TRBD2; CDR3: CASSLTSGSTDTQYF
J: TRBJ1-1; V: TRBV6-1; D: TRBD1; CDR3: CASSGPGQARHTEAFF